This T cell receptor (beta chain) is drawn from a study of cytomegalovirus exposure and HLA in healthy donors. Germline CDR1 DFQATT, CDR2 SNEGSKA (reference sequence). The CDR3 extends over 11 amino acids. PCR was performed using 60 Vbeta and 13 Jbeta primers. Clones were read by immunoSEQ multiplex PCR, and TCRdb kept only the in-frame ones, dropping some. The sample holds approximately 140,000 clones, about four fifths seen once. V and J are TRBV20-1 and TRBJ1-1; possible D gene TRBD1, 5 bases. The clonotype originates from a woman aged 40 to 49 in good health and CMV-seropositive. Specimen: PBMCs. The CDR3 loop is CRVTGNTEAFF. CDR3 bases: TGCAGAGTAACAGGGAACACTGAAGCTTTCTTT.